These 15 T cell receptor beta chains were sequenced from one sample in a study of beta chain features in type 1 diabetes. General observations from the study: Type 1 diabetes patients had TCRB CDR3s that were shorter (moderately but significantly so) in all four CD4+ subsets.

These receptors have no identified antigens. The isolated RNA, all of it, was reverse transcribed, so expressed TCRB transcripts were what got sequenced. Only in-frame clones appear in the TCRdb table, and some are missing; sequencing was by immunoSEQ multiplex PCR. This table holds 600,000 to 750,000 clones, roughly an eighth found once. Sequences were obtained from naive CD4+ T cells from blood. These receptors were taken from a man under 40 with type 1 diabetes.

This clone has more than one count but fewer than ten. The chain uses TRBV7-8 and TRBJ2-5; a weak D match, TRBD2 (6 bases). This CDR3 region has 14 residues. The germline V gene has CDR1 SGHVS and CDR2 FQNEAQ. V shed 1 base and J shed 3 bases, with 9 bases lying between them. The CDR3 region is CASSLGTMKETQYF. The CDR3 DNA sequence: TGTGCCAGCAGCTTAGGGACTATGAAAGAGACCCAGTACTTC.

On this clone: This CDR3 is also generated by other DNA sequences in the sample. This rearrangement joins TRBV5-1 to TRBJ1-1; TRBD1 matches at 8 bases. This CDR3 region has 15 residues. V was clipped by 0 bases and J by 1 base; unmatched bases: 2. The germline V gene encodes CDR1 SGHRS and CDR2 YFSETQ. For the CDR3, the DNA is TGCGCCAGCAGCTTGGAGGGACAGGAGAACACTGAAGCTTTCTTT. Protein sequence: CASSLEGQENTEAFF.

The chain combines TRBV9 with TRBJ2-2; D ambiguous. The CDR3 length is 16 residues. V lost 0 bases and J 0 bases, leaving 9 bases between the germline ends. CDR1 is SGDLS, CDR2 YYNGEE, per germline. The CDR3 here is CASSVGQSSNTGELFF. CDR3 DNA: TGTGCCAGCAGCGTAGGCCAGTCGTCGAACACCGGGGAGCTGTTTTTT. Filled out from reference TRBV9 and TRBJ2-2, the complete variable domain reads DSGVTQTPKHLITATGQRVTLRCSPRSGDLSVYWYQQSLDQGLQFLIQYYNGEERAKGNILERFSAQQFPDLHSELNLSSLELGDSALYFCASSVGQSSNTGELFFGEGSRLTVL.

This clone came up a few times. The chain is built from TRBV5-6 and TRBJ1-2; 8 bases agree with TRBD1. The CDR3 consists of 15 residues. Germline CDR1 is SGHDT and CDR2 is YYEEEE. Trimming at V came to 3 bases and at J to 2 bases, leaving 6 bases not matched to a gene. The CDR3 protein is CASSWGQVTNYGYTF. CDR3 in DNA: TGTGCCAGCAGCTGGGGACAGGTGACCAACTATGGCTACACCTTC.

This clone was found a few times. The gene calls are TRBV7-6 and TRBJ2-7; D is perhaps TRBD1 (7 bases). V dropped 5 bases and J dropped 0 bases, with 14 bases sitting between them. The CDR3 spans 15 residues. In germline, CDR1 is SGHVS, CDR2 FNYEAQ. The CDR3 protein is CASSQPGGSSYEQYF. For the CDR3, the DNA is TGTGCCAGCAGCCAGCCAGGGGGGAGCTCCTACGAGCAGTACTTC.

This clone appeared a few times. CDR3: CASSLLKAANTEAFF. The DNA for the CDR3 is TGCGCCAGCAGCCTCCTTAAGGCAGCGAACACTGAAGCTTTCTTT. The chain recombines TRBV5-1 with TRBJ1-1; D is ambiguous. V shed 4 bases and J shed 1 base, with 14 bases lying between them. Germline CDR1 SGHRS, CDR2 YFSETQ. The CDR3 length is 15 residues. Supplemented by reference TRBV5-1 and TRBJ1-1, the full variable domain reads KAGVTQTPRYLIKTRGQQVTLSCSPISGHRSVSWYQQTPGQGLQFLFEYFSETQRNKGNFPGRFSGRQFSNSRSEMNVSTLELGDSALYLCASSLLKAANTEAFFGQGTRLTVV.

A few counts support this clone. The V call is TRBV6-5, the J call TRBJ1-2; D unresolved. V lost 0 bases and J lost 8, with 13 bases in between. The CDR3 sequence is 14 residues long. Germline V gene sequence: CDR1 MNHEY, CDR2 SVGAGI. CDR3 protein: CASSYSRQARGYTF. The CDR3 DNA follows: TGTGCCAGCAGTTACTCACGGCAGGCGAGGGGCTACACCTTC.

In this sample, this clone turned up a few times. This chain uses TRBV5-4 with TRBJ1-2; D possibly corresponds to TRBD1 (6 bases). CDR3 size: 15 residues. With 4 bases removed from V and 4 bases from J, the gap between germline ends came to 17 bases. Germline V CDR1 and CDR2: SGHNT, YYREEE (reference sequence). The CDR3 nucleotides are TGTGCCAGCAGCCGGTCAGGGGCAGCCGTCTATGGCTACACCTTC. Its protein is CASSRSGAAVYGYTF.

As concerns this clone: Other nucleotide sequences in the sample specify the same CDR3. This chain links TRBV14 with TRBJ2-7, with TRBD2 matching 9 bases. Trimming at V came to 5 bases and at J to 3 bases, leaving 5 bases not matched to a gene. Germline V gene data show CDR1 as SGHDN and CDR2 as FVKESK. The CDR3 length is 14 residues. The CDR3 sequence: CASSLLAGSYEQYF. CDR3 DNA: TGTGCCAGCAGCTTACTAGCGGGTAGCTACGAGCAGTACTTC. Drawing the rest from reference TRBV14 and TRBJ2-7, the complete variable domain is EAGVTQFPSHSVIEKGQTVTLRCDPISGHDNLYWYRRVMGKEIKFLLHFVKESKQDESGMPNNRFLAERTGGTYSTLKVQPAELEDSGVYFCASSLLAGSYEQYFGPGTRLTVT.

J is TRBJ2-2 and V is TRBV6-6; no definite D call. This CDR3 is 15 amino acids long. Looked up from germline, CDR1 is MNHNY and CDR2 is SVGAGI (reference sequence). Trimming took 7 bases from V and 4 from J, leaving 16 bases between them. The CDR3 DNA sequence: TGTGCCAGCACCAACATCCCTGGACCCACCGGGGAGCTGTTTTTT. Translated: CASTNIPGPTGELFF.

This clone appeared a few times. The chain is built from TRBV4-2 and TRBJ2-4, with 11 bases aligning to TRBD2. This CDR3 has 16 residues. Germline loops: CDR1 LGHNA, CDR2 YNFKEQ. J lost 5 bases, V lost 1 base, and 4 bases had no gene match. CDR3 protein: CASSQVSSGGQNIQYF. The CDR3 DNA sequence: TGTGCCAGCAGCCAAGTTTCTAGCGGGGGGCAAAACATTCAGTACTTC.

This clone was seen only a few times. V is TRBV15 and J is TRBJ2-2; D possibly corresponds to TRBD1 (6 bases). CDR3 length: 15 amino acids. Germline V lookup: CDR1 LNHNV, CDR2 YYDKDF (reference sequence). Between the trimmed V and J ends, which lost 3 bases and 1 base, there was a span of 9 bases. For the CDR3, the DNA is TGTGCCACCAGCAGCACAGGGATGAACACCGGGGAGCTGTTTTTT. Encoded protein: CATSSTGMNTGELFF.

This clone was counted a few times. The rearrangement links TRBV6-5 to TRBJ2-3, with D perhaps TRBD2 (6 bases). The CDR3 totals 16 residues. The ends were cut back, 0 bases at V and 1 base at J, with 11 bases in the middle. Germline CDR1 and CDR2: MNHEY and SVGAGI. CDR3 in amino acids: CASSYSGGVGTDTQYF. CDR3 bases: TGTGCCAGCAGTTACTCTGGCGGGGTAGGCACAGATACGCAGTATTTT.

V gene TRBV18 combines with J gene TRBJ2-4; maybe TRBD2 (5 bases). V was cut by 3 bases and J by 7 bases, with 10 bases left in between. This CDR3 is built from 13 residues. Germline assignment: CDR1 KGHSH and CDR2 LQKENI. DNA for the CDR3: TGTGCCAGCTCACCGGGAGTGGGGAACATTCAGTACTTC. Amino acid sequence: CASSPGVGNIQYF.

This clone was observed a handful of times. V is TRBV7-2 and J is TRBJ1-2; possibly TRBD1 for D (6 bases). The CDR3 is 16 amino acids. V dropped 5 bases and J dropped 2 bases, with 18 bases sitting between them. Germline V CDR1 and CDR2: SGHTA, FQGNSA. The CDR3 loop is CASSPDPQGWNYGYTF. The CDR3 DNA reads TGTGCCAGCAGCCCCGACCCCCAGGGGTGGAACTATGGCTACACCTTC.